This TCR beta chain comes out of a study of shared clonotypes between healthy human individuals. Looking at the study overall: CD4 naive cells filled three plates per donor, CD4 memory three, CD8 naive two and CD8 memory one.

With respect to this clone: The antigen is unknown.

The data were produced by immunoSEQ multiplex PCR, yet TCRdb's version contains in-frame clones alone and is incomplete. The sample includes around 2,000,000 clones, 85% to 95% of them seen just once. With 4 bases removed from V and 8 bases from J, the gap between germline ends came to 10 bases. This CDR3 contains 12 residues. Germline V gene sequence: CDR1 SGHTA, CDR2 FQGNSA. Overall study findings and caveats: Sequencing depth was expected to influence donor clonotype sharing.

CD45RA-negative memory and CD45RA+ naive subsets were split from the CD4+ cells. The gene calls are TRBV7-2 and TRBJ2-3, with D unresolved. The clonotype comes from a man aged 18 to 35 in good health. Sequenced: naive CD4+ T cells sorted from blood. Regarding subset: CD45RA+ positively selected. CDR3 bases: TGTGCCAGCAGCTCCTTAGGCGTTACGCAGTATTTT. The encoded protein is CASSSLGVTQYF.